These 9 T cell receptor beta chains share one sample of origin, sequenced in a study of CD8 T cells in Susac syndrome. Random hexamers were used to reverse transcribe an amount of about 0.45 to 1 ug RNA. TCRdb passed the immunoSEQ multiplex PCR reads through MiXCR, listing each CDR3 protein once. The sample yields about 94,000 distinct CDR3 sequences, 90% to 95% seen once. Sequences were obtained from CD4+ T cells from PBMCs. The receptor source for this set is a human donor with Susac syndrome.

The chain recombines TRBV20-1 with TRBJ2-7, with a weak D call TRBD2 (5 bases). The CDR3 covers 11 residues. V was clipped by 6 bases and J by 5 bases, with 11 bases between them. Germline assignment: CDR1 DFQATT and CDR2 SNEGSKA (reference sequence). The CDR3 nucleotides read TGCAGTGCCACAGTCGGGAACGAGCAGTACTTC. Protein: CSATVGNEQYF.

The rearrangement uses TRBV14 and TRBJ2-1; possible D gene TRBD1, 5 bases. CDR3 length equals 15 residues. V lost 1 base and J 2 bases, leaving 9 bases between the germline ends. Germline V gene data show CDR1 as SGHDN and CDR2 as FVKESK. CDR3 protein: CASSQVDMPYNEQFF. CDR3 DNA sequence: TGTGCCAGCAGCCAAGTGGACATGCCCTACAATGAGCAGTTCTTC.

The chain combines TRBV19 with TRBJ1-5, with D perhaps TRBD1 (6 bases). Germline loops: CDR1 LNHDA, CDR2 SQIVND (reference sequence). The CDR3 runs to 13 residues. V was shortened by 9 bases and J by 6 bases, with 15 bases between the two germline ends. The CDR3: CASATGSPQPQHF. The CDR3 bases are TGTGCCAGCGCAACAGGGTCTCCTCAGCCCCAGCATTTT. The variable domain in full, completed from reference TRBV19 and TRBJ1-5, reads DGGITQSPKYLFRKEGQNVTLSCEQNLNHDAMYWYRQDPGQGLRLIYYSQIVNDFQKGDIAEGYSVSREKKESFPLTVTSAQKNPTAFYLCASATGSPQPQHFGDGTRLSIL.

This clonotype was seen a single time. CDR3 loop: CASSPLQGDRGEQYF. CDR3 nucleotides: TGTGCCAGCAGCCCCCTTCAGGGGGACCGGGGGGAGCAGTACTTC. The chain joins TRBV11-2 to TRBJ2-7; a weak D match, TRBD1 (7 bases). This CDR3 has 15 residues. V shed 5 bases and J shed 7 bases, with 21 bases lying between them. From germline, CDR1 is SGHAT and CDR2 FQNNGV.

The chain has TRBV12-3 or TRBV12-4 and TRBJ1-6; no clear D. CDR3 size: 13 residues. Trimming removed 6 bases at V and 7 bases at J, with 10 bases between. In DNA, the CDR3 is TGTGCCAGCAGCAGAGACACCAATTCACCCCTCCACTTT. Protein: CASSRDTNSPLHF.

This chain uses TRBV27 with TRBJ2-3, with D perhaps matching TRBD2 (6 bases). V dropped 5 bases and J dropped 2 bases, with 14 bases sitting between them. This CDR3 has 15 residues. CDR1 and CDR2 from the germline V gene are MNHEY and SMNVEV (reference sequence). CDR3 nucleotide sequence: TGTGCCAGCAGTATCGGGGGATACTTCACAGATACGCAGTATTTT. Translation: CASSIGGYFTDTQYF.

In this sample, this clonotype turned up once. The CDR3, as DNA: TGTGCCAGTAGTACGGGACACTACGAGCAGTACTTC. Amino acids: CASSTGHYEQYF. This sequence joins TRBV19 and TRBJ2-7; the D gene is possibly TRBD1 (6 bases). The CDR3 loop spans 12 amino acids. The V gene lost 4 bases and the J gene lost 3 bases, with 7 bases spanning the gap. Germline V gene lookup returns CDR1 LNHDA and CDR2 SQIVND (reference sequence).

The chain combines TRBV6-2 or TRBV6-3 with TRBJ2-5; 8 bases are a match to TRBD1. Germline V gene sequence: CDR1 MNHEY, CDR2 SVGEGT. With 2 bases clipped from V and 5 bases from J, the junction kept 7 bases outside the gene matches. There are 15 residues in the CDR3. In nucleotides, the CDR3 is TGTGCCAGCAGTTACGGCGACAGGGGACACGAGACCCAGTACTTC. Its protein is CASSYGDRGHETQYF.

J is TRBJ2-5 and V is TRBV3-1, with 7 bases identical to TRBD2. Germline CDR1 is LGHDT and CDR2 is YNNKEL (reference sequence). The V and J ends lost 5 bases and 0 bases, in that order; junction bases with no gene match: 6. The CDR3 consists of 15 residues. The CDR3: CASSAGAGHQETQYF. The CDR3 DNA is TGTGCCAGCAGCGCCGGAGCGGGGCACCAAGAGACCCAGTACTTC.